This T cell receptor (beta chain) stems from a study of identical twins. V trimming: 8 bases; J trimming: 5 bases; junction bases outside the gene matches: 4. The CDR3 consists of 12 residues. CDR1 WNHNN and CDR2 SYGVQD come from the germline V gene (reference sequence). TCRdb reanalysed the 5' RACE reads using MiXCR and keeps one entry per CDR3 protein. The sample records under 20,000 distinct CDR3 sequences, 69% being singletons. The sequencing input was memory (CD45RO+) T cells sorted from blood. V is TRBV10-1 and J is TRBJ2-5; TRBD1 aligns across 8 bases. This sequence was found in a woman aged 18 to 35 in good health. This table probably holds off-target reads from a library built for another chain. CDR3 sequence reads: CASSRQGETQYF. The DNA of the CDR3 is TGCGCCAGCTCTCGACAGGGGGAGACCCAGTACTTC.